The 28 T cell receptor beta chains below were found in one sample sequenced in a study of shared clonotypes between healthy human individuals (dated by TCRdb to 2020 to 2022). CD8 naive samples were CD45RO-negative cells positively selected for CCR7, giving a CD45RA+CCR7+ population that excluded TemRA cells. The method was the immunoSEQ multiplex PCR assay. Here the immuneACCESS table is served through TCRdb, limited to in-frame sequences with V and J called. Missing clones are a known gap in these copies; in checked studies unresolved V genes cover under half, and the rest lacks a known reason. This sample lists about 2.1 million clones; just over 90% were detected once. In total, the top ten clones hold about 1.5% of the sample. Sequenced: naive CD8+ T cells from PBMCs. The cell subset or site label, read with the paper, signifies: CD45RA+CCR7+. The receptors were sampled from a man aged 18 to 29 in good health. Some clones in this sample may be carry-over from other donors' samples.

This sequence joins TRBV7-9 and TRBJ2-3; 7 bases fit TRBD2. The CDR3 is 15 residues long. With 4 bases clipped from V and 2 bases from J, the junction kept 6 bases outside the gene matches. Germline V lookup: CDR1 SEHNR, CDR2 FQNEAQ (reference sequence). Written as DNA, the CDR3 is TGTGCCAGCAGCTCCGGGACTATTTTCACAGATACGCAGTATTTT. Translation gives CASSSGTIFTDTQYF. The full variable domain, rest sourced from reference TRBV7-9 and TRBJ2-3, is DTGVSQNPRHKITKRGQNVTFRCDPISEHNRLYWYRQTLGQGPEFLTYFQNEAQLEKSRLLSDRFSAERPKGSFSTLEIQRTEQGDSAMYLCASSSGTIFTDTQYFGPGTRLTVL.

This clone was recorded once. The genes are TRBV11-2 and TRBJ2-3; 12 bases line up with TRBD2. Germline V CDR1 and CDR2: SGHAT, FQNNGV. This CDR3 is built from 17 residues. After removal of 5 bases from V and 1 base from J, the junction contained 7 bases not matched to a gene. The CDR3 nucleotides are TGTGCCAGCAGCCCACGACTAGCGGGGGAGGGCACAGATACGCAGTATTTT. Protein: CASSPRLAGEGTDTQYF.

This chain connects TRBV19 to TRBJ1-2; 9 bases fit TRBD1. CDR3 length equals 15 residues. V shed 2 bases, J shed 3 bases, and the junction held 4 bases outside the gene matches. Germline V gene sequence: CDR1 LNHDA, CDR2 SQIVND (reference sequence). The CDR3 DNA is TGTGCCAGTAGTATAAACAGGGGGCCAGACTATGGCTACACCTTC. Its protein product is CASSINRGPDYGYTF.

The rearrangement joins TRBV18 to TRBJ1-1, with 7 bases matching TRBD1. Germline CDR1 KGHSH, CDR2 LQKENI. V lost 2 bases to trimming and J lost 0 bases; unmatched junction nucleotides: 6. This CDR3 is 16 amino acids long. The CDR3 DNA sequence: TGTGCCAGCTCACCAATGGGACAGCTGATGAACACTGAAGCTTTCTTT. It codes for CASSPMGQLMNTEAFF.

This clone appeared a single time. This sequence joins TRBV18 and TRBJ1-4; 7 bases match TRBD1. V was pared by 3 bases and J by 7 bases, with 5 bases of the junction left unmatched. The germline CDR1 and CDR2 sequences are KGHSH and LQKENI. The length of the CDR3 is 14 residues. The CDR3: CASSPARDSEKLFF. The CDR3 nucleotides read TGTGCCAGCTCACCCGCTCGGGACAGTGAAAAACTGTTTTTT.

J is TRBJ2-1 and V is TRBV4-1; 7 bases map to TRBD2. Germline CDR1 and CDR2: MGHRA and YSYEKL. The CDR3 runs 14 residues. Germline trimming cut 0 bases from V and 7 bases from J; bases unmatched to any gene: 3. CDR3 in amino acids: CASSQDAGRNEQFF. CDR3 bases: TGCGCCAGCAGCCAAGATGCCGGGAGGAATGAGCAGTTCTTC.

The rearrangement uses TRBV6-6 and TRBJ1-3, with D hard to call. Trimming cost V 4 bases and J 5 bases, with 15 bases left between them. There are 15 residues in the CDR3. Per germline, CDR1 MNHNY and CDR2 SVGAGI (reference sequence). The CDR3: CASSSTPGARNTIYF. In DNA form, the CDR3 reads TGTGCCAGCAGTTCAACCCCGGGAGCTAGAAACACCATATATTTT.

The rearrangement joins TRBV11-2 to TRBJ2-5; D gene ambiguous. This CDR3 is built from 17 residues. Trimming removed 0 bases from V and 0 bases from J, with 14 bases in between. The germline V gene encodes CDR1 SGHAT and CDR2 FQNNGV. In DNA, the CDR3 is TGTGCCAGCAGCTTAGATCATCTCAGAAATTACCAAGAGACCCAGTACTTC. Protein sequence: CASSLDHLRNYQETQYF.

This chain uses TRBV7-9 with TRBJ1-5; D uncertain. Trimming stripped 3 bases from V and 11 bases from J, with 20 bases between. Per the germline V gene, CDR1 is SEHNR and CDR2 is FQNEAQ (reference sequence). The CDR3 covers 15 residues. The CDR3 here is CASSFGGPPTGAQHF. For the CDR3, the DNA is TGTGCCAGCAGCTTCGGAGGCCCCCCTACCGGGGCCCAGCATTTT.

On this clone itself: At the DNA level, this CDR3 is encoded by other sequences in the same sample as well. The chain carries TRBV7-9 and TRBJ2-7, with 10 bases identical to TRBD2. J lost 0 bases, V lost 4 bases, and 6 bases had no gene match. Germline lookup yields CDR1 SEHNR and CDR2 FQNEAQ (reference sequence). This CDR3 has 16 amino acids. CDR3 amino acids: CASSSPLAGGSYEQYF. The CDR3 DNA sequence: TGTGCCAGCAGCTCTCCGTTAGCGGGAGGCTCCTACGAGCAGTACTTC.

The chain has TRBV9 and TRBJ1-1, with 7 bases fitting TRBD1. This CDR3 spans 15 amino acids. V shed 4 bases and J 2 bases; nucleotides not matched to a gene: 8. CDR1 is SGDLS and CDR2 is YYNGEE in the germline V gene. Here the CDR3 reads CASSTATGHNTEAFF. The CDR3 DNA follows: TGTGCCAGCAGCACCGCGACAGGGCATAACACTGAAGCTTTCTTT.

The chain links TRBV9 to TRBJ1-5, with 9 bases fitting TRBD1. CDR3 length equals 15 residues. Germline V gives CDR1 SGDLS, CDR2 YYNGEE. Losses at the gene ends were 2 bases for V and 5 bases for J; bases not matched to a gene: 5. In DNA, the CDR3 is TGTGCCAGCAGCGTCACAGGGGGCAGGGATCAGCCCCAGCATTTT. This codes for CASSVTGGRDQPQHF.

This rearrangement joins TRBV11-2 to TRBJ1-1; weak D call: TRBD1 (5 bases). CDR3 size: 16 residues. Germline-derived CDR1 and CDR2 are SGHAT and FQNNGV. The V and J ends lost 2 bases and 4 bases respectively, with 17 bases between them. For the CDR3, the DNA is TGTGCCAGCAGCTTATATAGCCTGTGGGGGAGCACTGAAGCTTTCTTT. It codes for CASSLYSLWGSTEAFF.

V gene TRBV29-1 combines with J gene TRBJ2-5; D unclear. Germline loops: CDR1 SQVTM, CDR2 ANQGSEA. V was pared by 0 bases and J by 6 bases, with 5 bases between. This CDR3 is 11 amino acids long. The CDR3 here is CSVEDPQTQYF. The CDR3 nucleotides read TGCAGCGTTGAAGATCCCCAGACCCAGTACTTC.

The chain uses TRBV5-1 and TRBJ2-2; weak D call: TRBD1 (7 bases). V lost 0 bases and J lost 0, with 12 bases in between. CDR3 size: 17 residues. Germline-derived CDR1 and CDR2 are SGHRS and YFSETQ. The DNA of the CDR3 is TGCGCCAGCAGCTTGGCCGGAGGGGGCTCGAACACCGGGGAGCTGTTTTTT. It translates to CASSLAGGGSNTGELFF.

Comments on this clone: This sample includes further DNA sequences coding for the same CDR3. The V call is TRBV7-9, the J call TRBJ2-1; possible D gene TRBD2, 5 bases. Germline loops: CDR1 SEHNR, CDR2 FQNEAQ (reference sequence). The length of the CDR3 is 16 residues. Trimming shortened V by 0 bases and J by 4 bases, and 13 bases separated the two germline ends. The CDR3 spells CASSLALGGPYNEQFF. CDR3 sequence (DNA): TGTGCCAGCAGCTTAGCGCTAGGCGGGCCTTACAATGAGCAGTTCTTC.

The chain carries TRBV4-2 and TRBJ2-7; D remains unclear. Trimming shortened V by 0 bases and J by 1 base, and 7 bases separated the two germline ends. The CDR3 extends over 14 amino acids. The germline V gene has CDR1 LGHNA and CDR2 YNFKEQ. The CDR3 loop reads CASSQDPQSYEQYF. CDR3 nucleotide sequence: TGTGCCAGCAGCCAAGATCCACAGTCCTACGAGCAGTACTTC.

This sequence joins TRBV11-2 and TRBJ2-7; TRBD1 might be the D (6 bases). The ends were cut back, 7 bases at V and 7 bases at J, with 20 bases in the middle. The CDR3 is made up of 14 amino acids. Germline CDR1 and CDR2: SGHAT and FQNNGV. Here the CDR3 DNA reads TGTGCCAGCACCAACCGGGACCAGGGGTGGGAGCAGTACTTC. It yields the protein CASTNRDQGWEQYF.

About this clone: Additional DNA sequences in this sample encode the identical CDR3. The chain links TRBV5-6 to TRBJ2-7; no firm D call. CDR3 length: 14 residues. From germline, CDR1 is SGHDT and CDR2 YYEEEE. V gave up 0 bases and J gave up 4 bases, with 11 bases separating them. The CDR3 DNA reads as TGTGCCAGCAGCTTGGGCGGCCGCATGTACGAGCAGTACTTC. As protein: CASSLGGRMYEQYF.

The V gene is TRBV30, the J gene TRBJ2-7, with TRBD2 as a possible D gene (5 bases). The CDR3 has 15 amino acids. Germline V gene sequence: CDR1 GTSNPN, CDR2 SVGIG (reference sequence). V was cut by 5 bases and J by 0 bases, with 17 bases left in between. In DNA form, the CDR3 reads TGTGCCTGGGATGGAGGATCGAGGAGCTCCTACGAGCAGTACTTC. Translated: CAWDGGSRSSYEQYF.

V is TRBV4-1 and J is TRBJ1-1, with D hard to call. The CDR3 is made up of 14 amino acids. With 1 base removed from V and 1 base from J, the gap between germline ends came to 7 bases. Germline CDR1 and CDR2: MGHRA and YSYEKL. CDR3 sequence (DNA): TGCGCCAGCAGCCAAGTAGTATGGAACACTGAAGCTTTCTTT. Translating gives CASSQVVWNTEAFF.

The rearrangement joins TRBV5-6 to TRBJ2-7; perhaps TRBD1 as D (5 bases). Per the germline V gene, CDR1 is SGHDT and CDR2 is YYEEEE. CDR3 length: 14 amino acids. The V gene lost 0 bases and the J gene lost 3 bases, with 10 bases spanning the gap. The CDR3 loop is CASSLGGRHYEQYF. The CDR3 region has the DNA TGTGCCAGCAGCTTGGGGGGCAGACACTACGAGCAGTACTTC.

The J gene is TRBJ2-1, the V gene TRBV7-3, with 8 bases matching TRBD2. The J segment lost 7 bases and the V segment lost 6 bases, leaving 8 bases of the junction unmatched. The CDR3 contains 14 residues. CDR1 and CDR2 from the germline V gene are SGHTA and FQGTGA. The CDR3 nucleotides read TGTGCCAGCAGTTCTCCGGGACTAGTAAATGAGCAGTTCTTC. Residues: CASSSPGLVNEQFF. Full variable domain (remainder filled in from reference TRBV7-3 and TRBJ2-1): GAGVSQTPSNKVTEKGKYVELRCDPISGHTALYWYRQSLGQGPEFLIYFQGTGAADDSGLPNDRFFAVRPEGSVSTLKIQRTERGDSAVYLCASSSPGLVNEQFFGPGTRLTVL.

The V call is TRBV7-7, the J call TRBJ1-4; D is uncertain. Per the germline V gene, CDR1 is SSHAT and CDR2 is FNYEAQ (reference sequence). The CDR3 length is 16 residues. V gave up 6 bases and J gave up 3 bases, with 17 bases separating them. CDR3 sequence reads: CASRLLRERANEKLFF. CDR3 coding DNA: TGTGCCAGCAGACTCCTTCGGGAAAGAGCTAATGAAAAACTGTTTTTT.

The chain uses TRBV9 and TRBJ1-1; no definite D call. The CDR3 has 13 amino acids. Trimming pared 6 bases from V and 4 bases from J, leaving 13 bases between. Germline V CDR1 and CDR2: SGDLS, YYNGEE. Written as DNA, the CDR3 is TGTGCCAGCAACCCCGCGGGAGGCACTGAAGCTTTCTTT. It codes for CASNPAGGTEAFF.

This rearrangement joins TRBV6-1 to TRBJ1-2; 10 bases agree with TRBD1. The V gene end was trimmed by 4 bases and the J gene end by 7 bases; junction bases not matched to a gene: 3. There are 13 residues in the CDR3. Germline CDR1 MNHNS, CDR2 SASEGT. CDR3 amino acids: CASSARDRGGYTF. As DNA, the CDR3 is TGTGCCAGCAGTGCCCGGGACAGGGGTGGCTACACCTTC.

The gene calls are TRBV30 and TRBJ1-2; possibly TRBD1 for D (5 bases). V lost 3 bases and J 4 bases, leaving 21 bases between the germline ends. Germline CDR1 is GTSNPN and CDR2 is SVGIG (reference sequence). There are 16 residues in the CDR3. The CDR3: CAWSDPGHPSTYGYTF. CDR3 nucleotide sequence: TGTGCCTGGAGCGATCCCGGACACCCCTCAACCTATGGCTACACCTTC.

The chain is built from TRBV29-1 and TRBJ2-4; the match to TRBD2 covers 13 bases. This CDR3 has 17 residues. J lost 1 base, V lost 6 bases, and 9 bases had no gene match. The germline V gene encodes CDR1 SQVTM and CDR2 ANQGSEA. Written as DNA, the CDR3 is TGCAGCGTGGACGGACTAGCGGGGGTAACGGCCAAAAACATTCAGTACTTC. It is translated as CSVDGLAGVTAKNIQYF. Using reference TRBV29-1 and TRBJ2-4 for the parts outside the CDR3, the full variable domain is SAVISQKPSRDICQRGTSLTIQCQVDSQVTMMFWYRQQPGQSLTLIATANQGSEATYESGFVIDKFPISRPNLTFSTLTVSNMSPEDSSIYLCSVDGLAGVTAKNIQYFGAGTRLSVL.